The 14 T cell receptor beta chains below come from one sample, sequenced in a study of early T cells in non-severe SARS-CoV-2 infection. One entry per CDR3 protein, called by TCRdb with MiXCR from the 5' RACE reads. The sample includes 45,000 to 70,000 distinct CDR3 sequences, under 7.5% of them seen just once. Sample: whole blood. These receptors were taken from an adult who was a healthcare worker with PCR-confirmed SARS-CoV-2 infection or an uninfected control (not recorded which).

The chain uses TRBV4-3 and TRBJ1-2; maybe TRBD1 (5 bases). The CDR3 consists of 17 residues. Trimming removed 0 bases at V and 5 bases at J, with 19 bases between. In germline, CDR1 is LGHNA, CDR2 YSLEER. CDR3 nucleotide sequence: TGCGCCAGCAGCCAAGAGGGCCCGGGGCCCTCTTGGTATGGCTACACCTTC. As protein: CASSQEGPGPSWYGYTF.

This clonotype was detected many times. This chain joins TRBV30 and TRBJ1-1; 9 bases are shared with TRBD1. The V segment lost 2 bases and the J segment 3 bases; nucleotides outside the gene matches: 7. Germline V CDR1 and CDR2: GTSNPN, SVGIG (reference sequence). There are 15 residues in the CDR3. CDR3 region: CAWSPGQGRDTEAFF. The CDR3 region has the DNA TGTGCCTGGAGTCCGGGACAGGGTCGGGACACTGAAGCTTTCTTT. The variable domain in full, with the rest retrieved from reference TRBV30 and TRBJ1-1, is SQTIHQWPATLVQPVGSPLSLECTVEGTSNPNLYWYRQAAGRGLQLLFYSVGIGQISSEVPQNLSASRPQDRQFILSSKKLLLSDSGFYLCAWSPGQGRDTEAFFGQGTRLTVV.

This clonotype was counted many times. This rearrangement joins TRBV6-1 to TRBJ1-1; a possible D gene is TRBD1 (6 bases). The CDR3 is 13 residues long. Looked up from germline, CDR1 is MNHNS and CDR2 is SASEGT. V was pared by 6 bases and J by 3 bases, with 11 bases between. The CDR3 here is CASRANRDTEAFF. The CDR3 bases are TGTGCCAGCAGAGCAAACAGGGACACTGAAGCTTTCTTT.

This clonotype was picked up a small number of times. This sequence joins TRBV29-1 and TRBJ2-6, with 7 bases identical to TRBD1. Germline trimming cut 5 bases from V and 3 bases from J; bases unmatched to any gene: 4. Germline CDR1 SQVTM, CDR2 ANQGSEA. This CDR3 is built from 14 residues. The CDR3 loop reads CSVMTGIGANVLTF. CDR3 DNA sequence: TGCAGCGTTATGACAGGGATTGGGGCCAACGTCCTGACTTTC.

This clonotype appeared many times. The CDR3 coding sequence is TGTGCCAGCAGCTTTGGGCCGTTTGATGAAAAACTGTTTTTT. This codes for CASSFGPFDEKLFF. The gene calls are TRBV7-2 and TRBJ1-4; D is undetermined. The CDR3 runs 14 residues. Per the germline V gene, CDR1 is SGHTA and CDR2 is FQGNSA. V lost 3 bases and J lost 6, with 11 bases in between.

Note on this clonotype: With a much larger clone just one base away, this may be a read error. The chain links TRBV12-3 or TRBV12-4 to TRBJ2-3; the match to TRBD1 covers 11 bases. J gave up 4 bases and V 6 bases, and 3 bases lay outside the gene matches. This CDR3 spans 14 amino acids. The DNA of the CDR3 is TGTGCCAGCAGGGACAGGGGGCACCCAGATACGCAGTATTTT. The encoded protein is CASRDRGHPDTQYF.

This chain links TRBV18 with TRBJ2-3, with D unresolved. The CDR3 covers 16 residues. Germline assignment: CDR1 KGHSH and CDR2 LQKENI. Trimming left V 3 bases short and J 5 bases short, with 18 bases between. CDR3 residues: CASSPPNPGSVDTQYF. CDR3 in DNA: TGTGCCAGCTCACCCCCAAACCCAGGATCGGTAGATACGCAGTATTTT.

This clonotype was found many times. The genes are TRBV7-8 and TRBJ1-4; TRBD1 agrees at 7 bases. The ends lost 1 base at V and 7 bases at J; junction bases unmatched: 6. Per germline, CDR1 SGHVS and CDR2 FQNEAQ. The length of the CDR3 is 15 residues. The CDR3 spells CASSLVVGGGEKLFF. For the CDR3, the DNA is TGTGCCAGCAGCTTAGTGGTAGGGGGCGGTGAAAAACTGTTTTTT.

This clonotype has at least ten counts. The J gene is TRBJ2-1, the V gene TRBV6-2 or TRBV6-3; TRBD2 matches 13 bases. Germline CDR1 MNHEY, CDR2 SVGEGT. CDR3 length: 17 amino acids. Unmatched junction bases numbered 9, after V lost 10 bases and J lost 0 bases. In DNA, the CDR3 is TGTGCCACCCAGACTAGCGGGGGGCCGAGCTCCTACAATGAGCAGTTCTTC. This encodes CATQTSGGPSSYNEQFF.

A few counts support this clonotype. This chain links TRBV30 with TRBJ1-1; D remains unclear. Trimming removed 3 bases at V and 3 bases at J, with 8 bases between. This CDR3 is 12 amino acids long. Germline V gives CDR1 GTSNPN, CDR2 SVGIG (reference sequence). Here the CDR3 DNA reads TGTGCCTGGAGGGTCCTGGACACTGAAGCTTTCTTT. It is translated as CAWRVLDTEAFF.

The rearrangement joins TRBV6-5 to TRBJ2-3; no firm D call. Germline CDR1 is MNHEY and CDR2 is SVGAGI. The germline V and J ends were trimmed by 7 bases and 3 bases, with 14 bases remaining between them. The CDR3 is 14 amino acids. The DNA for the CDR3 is TGTGCCAGCACTCCCCGGACCGGGACAGATACGCAGTATTTT. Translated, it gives CASTPRTGTDTQYF.

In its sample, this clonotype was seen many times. The CDR3 DNA follows: TGTGCCAGCAGCTTAAGTCTAGCTCGGCATTCAGATACGCAGTATTTT. Amino acid sequence: CASSLSLARHSDTQYF. The chain joins TRBV7-2 to TRBJ2-3; possibly TRBD2 for D (5 bases). V lost 2 bases and J 4 bases, leaving 16 bases between the germline ends. Per the germline V gene, CDR1 is SGHTA and CDR2 is FQGNSA. This CDR3 contains 16 residues.

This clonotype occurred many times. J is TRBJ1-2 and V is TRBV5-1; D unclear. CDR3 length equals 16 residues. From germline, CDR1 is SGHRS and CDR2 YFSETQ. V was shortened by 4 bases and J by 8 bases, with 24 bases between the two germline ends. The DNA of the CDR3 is TGCGCCAGCAGCCCCGAAGCGGGGATAGGATTTGGCGGCTACACCTTC. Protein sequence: CASSPEAGIGFGGYTF.

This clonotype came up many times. CDR3 sequence (DNA): TGCGCCAGCAGCTTTTCAGGGGGCGAGGGGGAGACCCAGTACTTC. This codes for CASSFSGGEGETQYF. This chain uses TRBV5-1 with TRBJ2-5, with 8 positions matching TRBD1. Trimming removed 2 bases from V and 5 bases from J; junction bases left unmatched: 8. The germline gives CDR1 SGHRS, CDR2 YFSETQ. The CDR3 contains 15 residues.